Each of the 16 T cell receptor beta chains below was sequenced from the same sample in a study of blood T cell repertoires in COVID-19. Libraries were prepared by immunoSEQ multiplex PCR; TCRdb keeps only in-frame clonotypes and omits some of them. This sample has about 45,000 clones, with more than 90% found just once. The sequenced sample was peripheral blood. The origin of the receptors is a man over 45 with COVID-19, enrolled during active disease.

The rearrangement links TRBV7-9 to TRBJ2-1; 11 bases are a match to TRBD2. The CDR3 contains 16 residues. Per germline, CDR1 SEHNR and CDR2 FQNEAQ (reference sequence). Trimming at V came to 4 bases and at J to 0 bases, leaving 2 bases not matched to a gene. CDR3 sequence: CASSYTSGSSYNEQFF. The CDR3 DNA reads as TGTGCCAGCAGCTATACTAGCGGGAGCTCCTACAATGAGCAGTTCTTC. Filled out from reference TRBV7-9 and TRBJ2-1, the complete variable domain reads DTGVSQNPRHKITKRGQNVTFRCDPISEHNRLYWYRQTLGQGPEFLTYFQNEAQLEKSRLLSDRFSAERPKGSFSTLEIQRTEQGDSAMYLCASSYTSGSSYNEQFFGPGTRLTVL.

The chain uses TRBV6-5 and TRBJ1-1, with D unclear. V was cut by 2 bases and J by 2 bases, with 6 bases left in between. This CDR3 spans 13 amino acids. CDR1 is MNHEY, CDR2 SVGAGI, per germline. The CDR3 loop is CASSYRDNTEAFF. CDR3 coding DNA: TGTGCCAGCAGTTACCGGGATAACACTGAAGCTTTCTTT.

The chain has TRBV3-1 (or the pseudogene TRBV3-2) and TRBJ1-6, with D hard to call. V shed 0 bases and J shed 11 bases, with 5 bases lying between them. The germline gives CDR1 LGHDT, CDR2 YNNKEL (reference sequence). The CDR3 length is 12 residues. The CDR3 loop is CASSQDPTPLHF. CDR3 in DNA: TGTGCCAGCAGCCAAGATCCAACACCCCTCCACTTT.

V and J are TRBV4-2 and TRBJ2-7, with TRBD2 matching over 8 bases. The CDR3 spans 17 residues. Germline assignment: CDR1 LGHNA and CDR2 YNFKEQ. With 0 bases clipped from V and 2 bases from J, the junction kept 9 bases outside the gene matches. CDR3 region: CASSQELPGGAPYEQYF. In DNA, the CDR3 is TGTGCCAGCAGCCAAGAACTTCCGGGAGGGGCCCCCTACGAGCAGTACTTC.

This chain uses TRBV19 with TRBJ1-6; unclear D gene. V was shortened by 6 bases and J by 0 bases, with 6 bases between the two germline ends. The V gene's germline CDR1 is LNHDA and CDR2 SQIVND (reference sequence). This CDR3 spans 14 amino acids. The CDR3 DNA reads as TGTGCCAGTAGCAAGAGCTCCTATAATTCACCCCTCCACTTT. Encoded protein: CASSKSSYNSPLHF.

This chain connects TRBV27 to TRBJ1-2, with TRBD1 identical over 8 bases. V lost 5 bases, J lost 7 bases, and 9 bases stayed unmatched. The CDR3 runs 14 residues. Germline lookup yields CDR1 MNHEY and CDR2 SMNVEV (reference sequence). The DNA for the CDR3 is TGTGCCAGCAGTCAAGTCCAGGGGGCGGGTGGCTACACCTTC. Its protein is CASSQVQGAGGYTF.

The CDR3 DNA sequence: TGTGCCAGCAGTTACTCGAGGACTCATGGCGAGCAGTACTTC. It codes for CASSYSRTHGEQYF. The rearrangement uses TRBV6-6 and TRBJ2-7; a possible D gene is TRBD2 (5 bases). V was pared by 0 bases and J by 6 bases, with 12 bases between. Germline assignment: CDR1 MNHNY and CDR2 SVGAGI (reference sequence). This CDR3 spans 14 amino acids.

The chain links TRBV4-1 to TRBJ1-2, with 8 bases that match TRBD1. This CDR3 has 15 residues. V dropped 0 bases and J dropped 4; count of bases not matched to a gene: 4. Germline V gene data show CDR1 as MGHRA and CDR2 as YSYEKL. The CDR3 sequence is CASSQDEDRVYGYTF. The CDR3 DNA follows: TGCGCCAGCAGCCAAGATGAGGACAGGGTCTATGGCTACACCTTC.

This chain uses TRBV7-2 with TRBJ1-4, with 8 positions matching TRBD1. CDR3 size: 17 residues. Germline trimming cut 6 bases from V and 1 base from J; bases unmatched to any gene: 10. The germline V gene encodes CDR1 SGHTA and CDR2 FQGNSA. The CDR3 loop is CASSPQGVFETNEKLFF. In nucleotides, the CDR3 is TGTGCCAGCAGTCCACAGGGGGTATTTGAAACTAATGAAAAACTGTTTTTT.

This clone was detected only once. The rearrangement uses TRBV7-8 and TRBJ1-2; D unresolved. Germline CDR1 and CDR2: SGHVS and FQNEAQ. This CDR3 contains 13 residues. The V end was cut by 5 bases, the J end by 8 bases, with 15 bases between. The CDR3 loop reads CASSLTRGYGYTF. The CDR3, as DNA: TGTGCCAGCAGCCTCACACGGGGTTACGGCTACACCTTC.

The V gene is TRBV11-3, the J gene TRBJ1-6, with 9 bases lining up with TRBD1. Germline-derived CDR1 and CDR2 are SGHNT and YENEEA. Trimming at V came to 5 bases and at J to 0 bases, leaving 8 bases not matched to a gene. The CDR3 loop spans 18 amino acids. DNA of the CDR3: TGTGCCAGCAGCGGGCACAGGGGGCGACGCTCCTATAATTCACCCCTCCACTTT. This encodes CASSGHRGRRSYNSPLHF.

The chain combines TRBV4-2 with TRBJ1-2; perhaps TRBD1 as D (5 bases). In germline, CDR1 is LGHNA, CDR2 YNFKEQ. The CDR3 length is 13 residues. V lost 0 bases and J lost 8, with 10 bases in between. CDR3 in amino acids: CASSQDARGGYTF. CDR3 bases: TGTGCCAGCAGCCAAGACGCAAGGGGAGGCTACACCTTC.

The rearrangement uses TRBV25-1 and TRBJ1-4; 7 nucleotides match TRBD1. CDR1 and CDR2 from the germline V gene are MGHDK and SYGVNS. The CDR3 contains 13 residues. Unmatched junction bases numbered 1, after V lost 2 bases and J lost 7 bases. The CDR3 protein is CASSEPGGEKLFF. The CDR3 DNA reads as TGTGCCAGCAGTGAACCAGGGGGTGAAAAACTGTTTTTT.

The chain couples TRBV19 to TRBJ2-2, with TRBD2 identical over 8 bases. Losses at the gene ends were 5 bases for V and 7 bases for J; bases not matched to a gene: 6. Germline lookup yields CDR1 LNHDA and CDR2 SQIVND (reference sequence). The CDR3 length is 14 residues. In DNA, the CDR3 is TGTGCCAGTAGTCCGGGACTAGTTAGCGGGGAGCTGTTTTTT. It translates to CASSPGLVSGELFF.

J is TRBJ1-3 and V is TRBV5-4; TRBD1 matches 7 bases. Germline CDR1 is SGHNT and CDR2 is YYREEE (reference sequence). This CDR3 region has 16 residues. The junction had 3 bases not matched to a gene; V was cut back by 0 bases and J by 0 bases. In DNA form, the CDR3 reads TGTGCCAGCAGCTTGGGACAGGGAAGCTCTGGAAACACCATATATTTT. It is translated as CASSLGQGSSGNTIYF.

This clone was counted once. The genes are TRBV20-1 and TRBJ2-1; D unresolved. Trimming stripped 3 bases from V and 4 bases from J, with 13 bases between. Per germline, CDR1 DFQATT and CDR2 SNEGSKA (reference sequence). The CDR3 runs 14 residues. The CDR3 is CSASLAPLYNEQFF. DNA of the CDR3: TGCAGTGCTAGTCTGGCTCCCCTTTACAATGAGCAGTTCTTC.